The 27 T cell receptor beta chains below all came from one sample that was sequenced in a study of CD8 T cells in Susac syndrome. Reverse transcription used roughly 0.5 to 1 ug RNA and random hexamers. TCRdb reprocessed the immunoSEQ multiplex PCR reads with MiXCR, giving one entry per CDR3 protein. Counted here are around 150,000 distinct CDR3 sequences, around 94% occurring once; the ten biggest clones make up roughly 0.14%. The sequencing sample was made of CD4+ T cells from PBMCs. These TCRs come from a human donor in good health.

This rearrangement joins TRBV4-2 to TRBJ2-1, with no clear D. The CDR3 covers 15 residues. The V and J ends lost 1 base and 3 bases respectively, with 10 bases between them. The germline CDR1 and CDR2 sequences are LGHNA and YNFKEQ. CDR3 amino acids: CASSQVGSFYNEQFF. CDR3 DNA sequence: TGTGCCAGCAGCCAAGTAGGTAGCTTCTACAATGAGCAGTTCTTC.

The V call is TRBV12-3 or TRBV12-4, the J call TRBJ1-1; perhaps TRBD1 as D (5 bases). Trimming took 8 bases from V and 1 from J, leaving 11 bases between them. The CDR3 runs to 13 residues. CDR3 DNA: TGTGCCAGCGGCAATACAGGGAACACTGAAGCTTTCTTT. Translating it yields CASGNTGNTEAFF.

The chain combines TRBV29-1 with TRBJ2-1; D might be TRBD1 (5 bases). There are 13 residues in the CDR3. V was clipped by 4 bases and J by 6 bases, with 13 bases between them. Germline V gene sequence: CDR1 SQVTM, CDR2 ANQGSEA. Written as DNA, the CDR3 is TGCAGCGTTGCGACAGAAGTGACCAATGAGCAGTTCTTC. Translating gives CSVATEVTNEQFF.

J is TRBJ1-1 and V is TRBV29-1; no clear D gene. Trimming removed 4 bases from V and 4 bases from J, with 16 bases in between. CDR3 size: 14 residues. Germline assignment: CDR1 SQVTM and CDR2 ANQGSEA. DNA of the CDR3: TGCAGCGTTGGACCGACCCATCTGCTCACTGAAGCTTTCTTT. Translated: CSVGPTHLLTEAFF.

The V gene is TRBV20-1, the J gene TRBJ2-7; TRBD2 aligns across 13 bases. Trimming cost V 1 base and J 2 bases; bases outside gene matches: 2. The CDR3 is 15 residues long. Germline values: CDR1 DFQATT, CDR2 SNEGSKA (reference sequence). DNA of the CDR3: TGCAGTGCTAGAGTTGGGACTAGCGGGGCCTACGAGCAGTACTTC. Translating gives CSARVGTSGAYEQYF.

The chain couples TRBV25-1 to TRBJ2-3; D not certain. This CDR3 has 12 residues. Germline CDR1 is MGHDK and CDR2 is SYGVNS. V dropped 3 bases and J dropped 1 base, with 2 bases sitting between them. CDR3 coding DNA: TGTGCCAGCAGTGACGGCACAGATACGCAGTATTTT. Amino acids: CASSDGTDTQYF.

The chain employs TRBV14 and TRBJ1-1, with D unclear. Germline V CDR1 and CDR2: SGHDN, FVKESK. The ends were cut back, 1 base at V and 4 bases at J, with 7 bases in the middle. The CDR3 is 13 amino acids. The CDR3 DNA reads TGTGCCAGCAGCCAAGGTTGGACCACTGAAGCTTTCTTT. Its protein is CASSQGWTTEAFF.

The chain uses TRBV7-9 and TRBJ2-7; 8 bases are shared with TRBD1. J was trimmed by 3 bases and V by 5 bases; bases with no gene match: 9. Germline loops: CDR1 SEHNR, CDR2 FQNEAQ (reference sequence). The CDR3 is made up of 15 amino acids. The CDR3, as DNA: TGTGCCAGCAGCCCACGGGGGACAGGTTTCTACGAGCAGTACTTC. Its protein is CASSPRGTGFYEQYF. The variable domain in full, completed from reference TRBV7-9 and TRBJ2-7, reads DTGVSQNPRHKITKRGQNVTFRCDPISEHNRLYWYRQTLGQGPEFLTYFQNEAQLEKSRLLSDRFSAERPKGSFSTLEIQRTEQGDSAMYLCASSPRGTGFYEQYFGPGTRLTVT.

The CDR3 coding sequence is TGTGCCAGCACCCTTACCGGGACAGCATACAATGAGCAGTTCTTC. The encoded protein is CASTLTGTAYNEQFF. The rearrangement links TRBV12-3 or TRBV12-4 to TRBJ2-1; 7 nucleotides align to TRBD1. The CDR3 has 15 residues. After removal of 7 bases from V and 4 bases from J, the junction contained 10 bases not matched to a gene.

The chain has TRBV4-3 and TRBJ1-2; D unresolved. Trimming cost V 2 bases and J 5 bases, with 9 bases left between them. CDR1 LGHNA and CDR2 YSLEER come from the germline V gene. This CDR3 has 13 amino acids. CDR3 region: CASSQKGRYGYTF. CDR3 sequence (DNA): TGCGCCAGCAGCCAAAAGGGCCGATATGGCTACACCTTC.

This clonotype was recorded only once. V is TRBV9 and J is TRBJ2-5; 8 positions match TRBD2. The CDR3 totals 15 residues. V lost 0 bases and J lost 5; bases outside the gene matches: 6. Germline-derived CDR1 and CDR2 are SGDLS and YYNGEE. As DNA, the CDR3 is TGTGCCAGCAGCGTAGATTCGGGGGGGCGGGAGACCCAGTACTTC. This translates into CASSVDSGGRETQYF.

The chain joins TRBV29-1 to TRBJ2-5, with 10 bases aligning to TRBD1. Germline V gene lookup returns CDR1 SQVTM and CDR2 ANQGSEA. CDR3 length: 13 residues. The junction had 6 bases not matched to a gene; V was cut back by 7 bases and J by 4 bases. The CDR3 here is CSGSGQGGETQYF. The CDR3 DNA reads TGCAGCGGGTCTGGACAGGGGGGAGAGACCCAGTACTTC.

The V and J genes are TRBV29-1 and TRBJ2-5; a weak D match, TRBD2 (7 bases). The CDR3 contains 13 residues. V was trimmed by 4 bases and J by 4 bases, leaving 13 bases between them. Germline assignment: CDR1 SQVTM and CDR2 ANQGSEA. In nucleotides, the CDR3 is TGCAGCGTTGTGGGGGGGGCAGGAGAGACCCAGTACTTC. This translates into CSVVGGAGETQYF.

V and J are TRBV7-9 and TRBJ1-2; D remains unclear. The V and J ends lost 0 bases and 3 bases respectively, with 14 bases between them. Germline CDR1 is SEHNR and CDR2 is FQNEAQ (reference sequence). The CDR3 loop spans 16 amino acids. This chain's CDR3 is CASSLARGEKDYGYTF. The CDR3, as DNA: TGTGCCAGCAGCTTAGCGCGCGGGGAAAAAGACTATGGCTACACCTTC.

The chain has TRBV7-9 and TRBJ1-4, with 9 nucleotides matching TRBD1. Germline CDR1 is SEHNR and CDR2 is FQNEAQ (reference sequence). The CDR3 is 15 residues long. V lost 0 bases, J lost 8 bases, and 4 bases stayed unmatched. CDR3 sequence (DNA): TGTGCCAGCAGCTTAGCGGGACAGGGAGGCGAAAAACTGTTTTTT. Translated, it gives CASSLAGQGGEKLFF.

The J gene is TRBJ2-7, the V gene TRBV29-1; 8 nucleotides agree with TRBD1. Germline V gives CDR1 SQVTM, CDR2 ANQGSEA. CDR3 length: 13 residues. J was trimmed by 2 bases and V by 6 bases; bases with no gene match: 6. The CDR3 spells CSVTGTGAYEQYF. Here the CDR3 DNA reads TGCAGCGTGACCGGGACAGGAGCCTACGAGCAGTACTTC.

The chain employs TRBV7-2 and TRBJ1-2, with a weak D call TRBD1 (5 bases). Trimming took 2 bases from V and 7 from J, leaving 11 bases between them. CDR1 is SGHTA, CDR2 FQGNSA, per germline. The CDR3 totals 13 residues. This CDR3 is CASSLSARVGYTF. Written as DNA, the CDR3 is TGTGCCAGCAGCTTATCGGCCAGGGTTGGCTACACCTTC.

This sequence joins TRBV20-1 and TRBJ2-7, with 8 bases fitting TRBD1. CDR1 and CDR2 from the germline V gene are DFQATT and SNEGSKA (reference sequence). J gave up 2 bases and V 3 bases, and 3 bases lay outside the gene matches. This CDR3 region has 13 residues. The CDR3 loop is CSARAGGPYEQYF. The CDR3 coding sequence is TGCAGTGCTAGGGCAGGGGGCCCCTACGAGCAGTACTTC.

The genes are TRBV7-9 and TRBJ1-1, with TRBD1 matching 8 bases. This CDR3 spans 14 amino acids. The germline V gene encodes CDR1 SEHNR and CDR2 FQNEAQ (reference sequence). The V segment lost 5 bases and the J segment 6 bases; nucleotides outside the gene matches: 8. In nucleotides, the CDR3 is TGTGCCAGCAGCCCGACAGGGGATCTCTCTGAAGCTTTCTTT. Amino acids: CASSPTGDLSEAFF.

The rearrangement joins TRBV7-9 to TRBJ2-2, with 7 bases aligning to TRBD1. Trimming took 6 bases from V and 6 from J; bases not matched to a gene: 7. The CDR3 runs 14 residues. The germline V gene has CDR1 SEHNR and CDR2 FQNEAQ (reference sequence). The DNA for the CDR3 is TGTGCCAGCAGACCTACAGGGGACGCCGGGGAGCTGTTTTTT. Translation gives CASRPTGDAGELFF.

The chain has TRBV12-3 or TRBV12-4 and TRBJ2-3, with a weak D call TRBD2 (5 bases). V lost 2 bases and J lost 0, with 9 bases in between. CDR3 length: 15 residues. The CDR3 is CASSLLAGSTDTQYF. DNA of the CDR3: TGTGCCAGCAGTTTACTAGCTGGTAGCACAGATACGCAGTATTTT.

V usage is TRBV29-1 and J usage is TRBJ1-1, with TRBD1 as a possible D gene (6 bases). The V and J ends lost 3 bases and 4 bases respectively, with 12 bases between them. CDR1 SQVTM and CDR2 ANQGSEA come from the germline V gene. This CDR3 region has 13 residues. The CDR3 sequence is CSVDVGGATEAFF. Written as DNA, the CDR3 is TGCAGCGTTGACGTTGGGGGGGCCACTGAAGCTTTCTTT. Filled out from reference TRBV29-1 and TRBJ1-1, the complete variable domain reads SAVISQKPSRDICQRGTSLTIQCQVDSQVTMMFWYRQQPGQSLTLIATANQGSEATYESGFVIDKFPISRPNLTFSTLTVSNMSPEDSSIYLCSVDVGGATEAFFGQGTRLTVV.

The DNA of the CDR3 is TGCGCCAGCACTAGGGAGATTAACACTGAAGCTTTCTTT. This sequence encodes CASTREINTEAFF. The genes are TRBV5-1 and TRBJ1-1; D is undetermined. Germline values: CDR1 SGHRS, CDR2 YFSETQ. With 6 bases removed from V and 2 bases from J, the gap between germline ends came to 11 bases. This CDR3 comprises 13 residues.

J is TRBJ2-7 and V is TRBV5-1; 7 bases are shared with TRBD2. Germline V lookup: CDR1 SGHRS, CDR2 YFSETQ. The CDR3 totals 13 residues. V trimming: 3 bases; J trimming: 5 bases; junction bases outside the gene matches: 5. The CDR3, as DNA: TGCGCCAGCAGCTCACTAGCGTTGGACGAGCAGTACTTC. Translated: CASSSLALDEQYF.

The chain employs TRBV20-1 and TRBJ1-3; D unresolved. Germline-derived CDR1 and CDR2 are DFQATT and SNEGSKA (reference sequence). Trimming pared 6 bases from V and 2 bases from J, leaving 11 bases between. The CDR3 covers 13 residues. CDR3 DNA sequence: TGCAGTGCCTTAACCTCGCCTGGAAACACCATATATTTT. Its translation is CSALTSPGNTIYF.

The chain has TRBV7-2 and TRBJ2-3, with no clear D. The CDR3 is 13 amino acids. In germline, CDR1 is SGHTA, CDR2 FQGNSA. Trimming cost V 0 bases and J 6 bases, with 7 bases left between them. CDR3 nucleotide sequence: TGTGCCAGCAGCTTAGCGGGCATCGATACGCAGTATTTT. This encodes CASSLAGIDTQYF.

This clonotype has more than one count but fewer than ten. V and J are TRBV7-6 and TRBJ2-5; D possibly corresponds to TRBD2 (5 bases). From germline, CDR1 is SGHVS and CDR2 FNYEAQ. The CDR3 extends over 13 amino acids. Trimming pared 4 bases from V and 2 bases from J, leaving 8 bases between. The CDR3: CASSSTGQETQYF. CDR3 nucleotides: TGTGCCAGCAGCTCCACGGGGCAAGAGACCCAGTACTTC.